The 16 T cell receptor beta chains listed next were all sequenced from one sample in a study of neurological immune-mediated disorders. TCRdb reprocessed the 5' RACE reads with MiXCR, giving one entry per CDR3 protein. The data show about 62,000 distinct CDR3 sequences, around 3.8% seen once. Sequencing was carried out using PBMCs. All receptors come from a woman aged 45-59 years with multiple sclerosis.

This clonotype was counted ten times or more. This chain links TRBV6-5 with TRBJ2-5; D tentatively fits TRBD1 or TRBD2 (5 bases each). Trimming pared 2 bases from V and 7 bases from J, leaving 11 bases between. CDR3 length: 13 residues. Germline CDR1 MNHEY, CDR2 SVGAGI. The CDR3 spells CASSYGGDATQYF. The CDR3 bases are TGTGCCAGCAGTTACGGGGGAGATGCGACCCAGTACTTC.

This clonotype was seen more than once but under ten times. The CDR3 DNA reads TGCAGCGTTGAAGGGCTACCAGCGGGAGGGGATGAGACCCAGTACTTC. Residues: CSVEGLPAGGDETQYF. The chain carries TRBV29-1 and TRBJ2-5; 10 bases agree with TRBD2. This CDR3 is built from 16 residues. J lost 5 bases, V lost 1 base, and 10 bases had no gene match. Germline V gene lookup returns CDR1 SQVTM and CDR2 ANQGSEA.

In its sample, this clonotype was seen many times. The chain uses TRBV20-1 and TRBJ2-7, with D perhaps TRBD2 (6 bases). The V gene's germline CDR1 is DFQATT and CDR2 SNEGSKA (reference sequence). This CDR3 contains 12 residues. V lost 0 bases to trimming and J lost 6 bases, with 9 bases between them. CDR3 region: CSARDLGLEQYF. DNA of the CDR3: TGCAGTGCTAGAGATTTGGGACTCGAGCAGTACTTC.

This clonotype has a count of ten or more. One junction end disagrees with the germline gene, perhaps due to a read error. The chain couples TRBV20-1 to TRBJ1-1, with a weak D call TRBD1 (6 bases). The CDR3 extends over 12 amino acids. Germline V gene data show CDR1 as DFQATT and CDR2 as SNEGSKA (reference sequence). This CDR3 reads CSARAIAGELVF. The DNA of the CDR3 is TGCAGTGCTAGAGCAATTGCAGGGGAGCTGGTCTTT.

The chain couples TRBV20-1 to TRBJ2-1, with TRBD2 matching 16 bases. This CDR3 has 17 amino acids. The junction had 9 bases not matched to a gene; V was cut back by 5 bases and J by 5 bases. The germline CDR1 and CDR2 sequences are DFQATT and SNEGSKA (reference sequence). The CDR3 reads CSADAGLAGGPDNEQFF. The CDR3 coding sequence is TGCAGTGCTGACGCGGGACTAGCGGGAGGGCCGGACAATGAGCAGTTCTTC.

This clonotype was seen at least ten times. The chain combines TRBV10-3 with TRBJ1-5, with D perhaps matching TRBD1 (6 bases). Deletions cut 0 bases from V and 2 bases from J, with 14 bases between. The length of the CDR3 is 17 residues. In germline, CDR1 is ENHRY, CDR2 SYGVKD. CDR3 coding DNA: TGTGCCATCAGTGAGTCGAGGGACATTCGGGGCAATCAGCCCCAGCATTTT. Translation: CAISESRDIRGNQPQHF.

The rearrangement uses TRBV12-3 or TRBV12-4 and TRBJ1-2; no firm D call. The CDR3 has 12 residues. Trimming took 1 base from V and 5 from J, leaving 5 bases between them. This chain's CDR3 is CASSLGEYGYTF. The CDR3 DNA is TGTGCCAGCAGTTTAGGAGAGTATGGCTACACCTTC.

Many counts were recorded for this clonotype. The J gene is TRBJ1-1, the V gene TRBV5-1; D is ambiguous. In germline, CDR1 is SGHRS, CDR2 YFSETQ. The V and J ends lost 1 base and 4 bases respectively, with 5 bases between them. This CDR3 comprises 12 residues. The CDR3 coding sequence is TGCGCCAGCAGCTTGCCCGGCACTGAAGCTTTCTTT. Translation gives CASSLPGTEAFF.

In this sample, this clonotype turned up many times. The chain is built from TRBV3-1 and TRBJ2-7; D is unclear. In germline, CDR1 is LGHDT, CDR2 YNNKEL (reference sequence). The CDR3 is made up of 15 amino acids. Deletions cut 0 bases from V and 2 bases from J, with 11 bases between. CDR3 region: CASSQEGAFAYEQYF. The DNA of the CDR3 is TGTGCCAGCAGCCAAGAAGGTGCCTTCGCCTACGAGCAGTACTTC.

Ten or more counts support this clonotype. CDR3 in amino acids: CASSPGGIEAFF. The CDR3, as DNA: TGTGCCAGCAGCCCCGGAGGAATTGAAGCTTTCTTT. The chain links TRBV7-9 to TRBJ1-1; D is ambiguous. From germline, CDR1 is SEHNR and CDR2 FQNEAQ (reference sequence). The CDR3 has 12 residues. Trimming took 5 bases from V and 7 from J, leaving 11 bases between them.

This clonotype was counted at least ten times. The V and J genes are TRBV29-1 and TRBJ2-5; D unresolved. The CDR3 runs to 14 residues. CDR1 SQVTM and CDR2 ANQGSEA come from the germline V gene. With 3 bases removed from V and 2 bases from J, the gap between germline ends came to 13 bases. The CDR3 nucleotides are TGCAGCGTTGATCGTTCCTGGCCGCAAGAGACCCAGTACTTC. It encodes CSVDRSWPQETQYF.

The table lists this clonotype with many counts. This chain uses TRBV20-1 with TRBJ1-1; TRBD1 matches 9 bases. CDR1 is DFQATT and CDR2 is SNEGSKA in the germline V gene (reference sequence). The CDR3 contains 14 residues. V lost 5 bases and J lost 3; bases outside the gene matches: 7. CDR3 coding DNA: TGCAGTGCTGGTGAGACAGGGGGGTACACTGAAGCTTTCTTT. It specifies CSAGETGGYTEAFF.

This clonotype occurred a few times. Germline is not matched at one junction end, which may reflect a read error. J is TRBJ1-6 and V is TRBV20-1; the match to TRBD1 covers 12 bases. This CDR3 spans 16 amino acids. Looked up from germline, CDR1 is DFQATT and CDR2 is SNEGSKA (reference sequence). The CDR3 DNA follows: TGCAGTGCTAGAGATGAGGGACAGGGGGCTGTTTCACCCCTCAACTTT. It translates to CSARDEGQGAVSPLNF.

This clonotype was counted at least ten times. The DNA for the CDR3 is TGTGCCAGCAGCGTACTAGCGGGAGCCGGAGATACGCAGTATTTT. This codes for CASSVLAGAGDTQYF. The rearrangement uses TRBV7-2 and TRBJ2-3, with 11 nucleotides matching TRBD2. Unmatched junction bases numbered 6, after V lost 5 bases and J lost 5 bases. The germline CDR1 and CDR2 sequences are SGHTA and FQGNSA. The CDR3 spans 15 residues.

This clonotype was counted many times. This CDR3 is CASSLQPGQNSPLHF. CDR3 nucleotide sequence: TGCGCCAGCAGCCTTCAACCGGGACAGAATTCACCCCTCCACTTT. The chain is built from TRBV4-3 and TRBJ1-6; 7 nucleotides line up with TRBD1. The length of the CDR3 is 15 residues. The V segment lost 4 bases and the J segment 7 bases; nucleotides outside the gene matches: 7. Germline loops: CDR1 LGHNA, CDR2 YSLEER.

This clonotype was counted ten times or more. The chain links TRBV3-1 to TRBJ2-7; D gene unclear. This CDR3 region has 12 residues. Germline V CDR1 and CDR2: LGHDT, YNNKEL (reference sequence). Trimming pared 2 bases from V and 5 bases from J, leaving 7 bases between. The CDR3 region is CASSQHFDEQYF. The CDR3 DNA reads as TGTGCCAGCAGCCAACACTTCGACGAGCAGTACTTC.